This is a list of T cell receptor beta chains from one sample in a study of CD8 T cells in ankylosing spondylitis. One entry per CDR3 protein, called by TCRdb with MiXCR from the 5' RACE reads. The sample lists about 340,000 distinct CDR3 sequences, 20% to 25% seen once, with approximately 14% in the top ten. The sample comprised blood, either unsorted or a sorted T cell fraction (not recorded which). The receptors come from a male donor with ankylosing spondylitis or in good health (not recorded which). Both conserved end residues are part of each CDR3. D genes are given only for firm matches. Not every row has a clone size; where given, it reads once, few, many or a size class.

j_gene: TRBJ2-7
v_gene: TRBV4-1
d_gene: TRBD1
abundance: -
CDR3aa: CASSQEVGTGYEQYF
CDR3nt: TGCGCCAGCAGCCAAGAAGTAGGGACAGGGTACGAGCAGTACTTC

j_gene: TRBJ2-7
v_gene: TRBV9
d_gene: TRBD1
abundance: -
CDR3aa: CASSFWTGWYEQYF
CDR3nt: TGTGCCAGCAGCTTTTGGACAGGCTGGTACGAGCAGTACTTC

j_gene: TRBJ2-1
v_gene: TRBV29-1
d_gene: -
abundance: few
CDR3aa: CSVHTPGQGTDNEQFF
CDR3nt: TGCAGCGTCCACACTCCGGGACAAGGAACCGACAATGAGCAGTTCTTC

j_gene: TRBJ2-7
v_gene: TRBV6-1
d_gene: -
abundance: few
CDR3aa: CASSPRGRLSYEQYF
CDR3nt: TGTGCCAGCAGCCCGAGAGGGAGACTTTCCTACGAGCAGTACTTC

j_gene: TRBJ1-2
v_gene: TRBV11-1
d_gene: -
abundance: -
CDR3aa: CASSPPLKRDGYTF
CDR3nt: TGTGCCAGCAGCCCCCCTCTGAAAAGGGATGGCTACACCTTC

j_gene: TRBJ2-1
v_gene: TRBV4-1
d_gene: TRBD2
abundance: -
CDR3aa: CASSQVGGVGEQFF
CDR3nt: TGCGCCAGCAGCCAAGTCGGGGGGGTGGGCGAGCAGTTCTTC

j_gene: TRBJ2-1
v_gene: TRBV10-2
d_gene: TRBD2
abundance: -
CDR3aa: CASRAGGRHEQFF
CDR3nt: TGCGCCAGCAGAGCGGGGGGGCGGCATGAGCAGTTCTTC

j_gene: TRBJ2-1
v_gene: TRBV29-1
d_gene: -
abundance: -
CDR3aa: CSVEENGNEQFF
CDR3nt: TGCAGCGTTGAAGAAAACGGGAATGAGCAGTTCTTC

j_gene: TRBJ2-2
v_gene: TRBV9
d_gene: -
abundance: -
CDR3aa: CASSDHRDAGELFF
CDR3nt: TGTGCCAGCAGCGACCACAGGGACGCCGGGGAGCTGTTTTTT

j_gene: TRBJ2-7
v_gene: TRBV4-1
d_gene: -
abundance: -
CDR3aa: CASSQVRGSYEQYF
CDR3nt: TGCGCCAGCAGCCAAGTCAGGGGTTCCTACGAGCAGTACTTC

j_gene: TRBJ2-3
v_gene: TRBV9
d_gene: -
abundance: -
CDR3aa: CASSEETVRDTQYF
CDR3nt: TGTGCCAGCAGCGAAGAGACAGTCCGGGATACGCAGTATTTT

j_gene: TRBJ2-7
v_gene: TRBV10-3
d_gene: -
abundance: -
CDR3aa: CAIRAIGDEQYF
CDR3nt: TGTGCCATCAGGGCGATTGGGGACGAGCAGTACTTC

j_gene: TRBJ2-3
v_gene: TRBV12-3/TRBV12-4
d_gene: TRBD2
abundance: -
CDR3aa: CASTHPRRGGSTDTQYF
CDR3nt: TGTGCCAGCACCCATCCCCGTCGGGGGGGGTCCACAGATACGCAGTATTTT

j_gene: TRBJ2-7
v_gene: TRBV6-5
d_gene: -
abundance: -
CDR3aa: CASSNRYSYEQYF
CDR3nt: TGTGCCAGCAGTAACCGATACTCCTACGAGCAGTACTTC

j_gene: TRBJ2-1
v_gene: TRBV7-9
d_gene: TRBD1
abundance: -
CDR3aa: CASLDRGNEQFF
CDR3nt: TGTGCCAGCCTGGACAGGGGTAATGAGCAGTTCTTC

j_gene: TRBJ2-7
v_gene: TRBV7-9
d_gene: -
abundance: few
CDR3aa: CASSPGDRRDSYEQYF
CDR3nt: TGTGCCAGCAGCCCAGGAGATCGCAGGGACTCCTACGAGCAGTACTTC

j_gene: TRBJ2-7
v_gene: TRBV4-2
d_gene: -
abundance: -
CDR3aa: CASSQGTGTVYEQYF
CDR3nt: TGTGCCAGCAGCCAAGGGACCGGGACGGTCTACGAGCAGTACTTC

j_gene: TRBJ2-1
v_gene: TRBV21-1
d_gene: -
abundance: few
CDR3aa: CASSKEGGGDLYNEQFF
CDR3nt: TGTGCCAGCAGCAAAGAGGGCGGGGGGGATCTCTACAATGAGCAGTTCTTC

j_gene: TRBJ2-2
v_gene: TRBV12-3/TRBV12-4
d_gene: TRBD2
abundance: few
CDR3aa: CASRPIAGGYTGELFF
CDR3nt: TGTGCCAGCAGACCAATAGCGGGGGGGTATACCGGGGAGCTGTTTTTT

j_gene: TRBJ2-1
v_gene: TRBV6-1
d_gene: -
abundance: few
CDR3aa: CASSAGPLSANEQFF
CDR3nt: TGTGCCAGCAGTGCCGGCCCGCTTTCTGCCAATGAGCAGTTCTTC

j_gene: TRBJ2-2
v_gene: TRBV29-1
d_gene: -
abundance: -
CDR3aa: CSVAGPTGELFF
CDR3nt: TGCAGCGTTGCAGGACCGACCGGGGAGCTGTTTTTT

j_gene: TRBJ2-7
v_gene: TRBV12-3/TRBV12-4
d_gene: -
abundance: -
CDR3aa: CASSLNPYEQYF
CDR3nt: TGTGCCAGCAGCTTAAACCCCTACGAGCAGTACTTC

j_gene: TRBJ1-3
v_gene: TRBV12-3/TRBV12-4
d_gene: -
abundance: -
CDR3aa: CASSLGTETSGNTIYF
CDR3nt: TGTGCCAGCAGTTTAGGGACCGAGACCTCTGGAAACACCATATATTTT

j_gene: TRBJ2-7
v_gene: TRBV7-9
d_gene: -
abundance: few
CDR3aa: CASRRDNVPEQYF
CDR3nt: TGTGCCAGCAGAAGGGACAACGTCCCCGAGCAGTACTTC

j_gene: TRBJ2-1
v_gene: TRBV20-1
d_gene: TRBD2
abundance: -
CDR3aa: CSARGLAGGRLLGEQFF
CDR3nt: TGCAGTGCTAGAGGACTAGCGGGGGGGCGGCTATTAGGTGAGCAGTTCTTC

j_gene: TRBJ2-7
v_gene: TRBV2
d_gene: -
abundance: -
CDR3aa: CASSEEGFSDEQYF
CDR3nt: TGTGCCAGCAGTGAAGAAGGGTTCAGCGACGAGCAGTACTTC

j_gene: TRBJ2-1
v_gene: TRBV5-4
d_gene: -
abundance: -
CDR3aa: CASSSWDMYNEQFF
CDR3nt: TGTGCCAGCAGCTCATGGGACATGTACAATGAGCAGTTCTTC

j_gene: TRBJ2-2
v_gene: TRBV6-2/TRBV6-3
d_gene: -
abundance: few
CDR3aa: CASSYLAGRTGELFF
CDR3nt: TGTGCCAGCAGTTACTTGGCAGGGAGGACCGGGGAGCTGTTTTTT

j_gene: TRBJ2-5
v_gene: TRBV3-1
d_gene: TRBD2
abundance: -
CDR3aa: CASSQDGMWRGDYQETQYF
CDR3nt: TGTGCCAGCAGCCAAGACGGGATGTGGCGGGGGGATTACCAAGAGACCCAGTACTTC

j_gene: TRBJ2-3
v_gene: TRBV5-1
d_gene: -
abundance: -
CDR3aa: CASSLDGRVFTDTQYF
CDR3nt: TGCGCCAGCAGCTTGGATGGGCGGGTATTCACAGATACGCAGTATTTT

j_gene: TRBJ2-6
v_gene: TRBV10-2
d_gene: TRBD1
abundance: -
CDR3aa: CASSEDRGGANVLTF
CDR3nt: TGCGCCAGCAGCGAAGACAGGGGTGGGGCCAACGTCCTGACTTTC